A single sample gave rise to the 8 T cell receptor beta chains below, sequenced in a study of T cell repertoires in cytomegalovirus infection. TCRdb reprocessed the reads with MiXCR, giving one entry per CDR3 protein. The sample consists of around 190,000 distinct CDR3 sequences, roughly 14% of them appearing once. Material for sequencing was PBMCs. The receptor set was obtained from a human donor in good health (CMV status not recorded). Some clones in this sample may be carry-over from other donors' samples.

Many counts were recorded for this clonotype. The V gene is TRBV7-2, the J gene TRBJ2-1; TRBD2 agrees at 7 bases. J gave up 6 bases and V 0 bases, and 11 bases lay outside the gene matches. CDR1 is SGHTA, CDR2 FQGNSA, per germline. This CDR3 region has 17 residues. CDR3 region: CASSLATLRRGGNEQFF. CDR3 in DNA: TGTGCCAGCAGCTTAGCCACCCTCCGTCGCGGGGGCAATGAGCAGTTCTTC.

The chain joins TRBV19 to TRBJ2-7; 7 bases agree with TRBD2. The CDR3 runs 15 residues. The germline V gene has CDR1 LNHDA and CDR2 SQIVND (reference sequence). The J segment lost 2 bases and the V segment lost 9 bases, leaving 13 bases of the junction unmatched. For the CDR3, the DNA is TGTGCCAGAACCTCCGCGGGGAGGGAGACCTACGAGCAGTACTTC. Residues: CARTSAGRETYEQYF. Supplemented by reference TRBV19 and TRBJ2-7, the full variable domain reads DGGITQSPKYLFRKEGQNVTLSCEQNLNHDAMYWYRQDPGQGLRLIYYSQIVNDFQKGDIAEGYSVSREKKESFPLTVTSAQKNPTAFYLCARTSAGRETYEQYFGPGTRLTVT.

This chain connects TRBV24-1 to TRBJ2-1; TRBD2 matches at 13 bases. The CDR3 consists of 17 residues. The junction had 7 bases not matched to a gene; V was cut back by 3 bases and J by 6 bases. Germline V CDR1 and CDR2: KGHDR, SFDVKD. In DNA form, the CDR3 reads TGTGCCACCAGTGATCGAGGACTAGCGGGAGAAGCCAATGAGCAGTTCTTC. Protein: CATSDRGLAGEANEQFF.

This clonotype has a handful of counts. This sequence joins TRBV12-3 or TRBV12-4 and TRBJ1-6, with TRBD1 as a possible D gene (6 bases). V was pared by 5 bases and J by 10 bases, with 12 bases between. CDR3 length: 13 residues. CDR3 sequence reads: CASSLDSESPLHF. Here the CDR3 DNA reads TGTGCCAGCAGTCTGGACAGCGAGTCACCCCTCCACTTT.

The rearrangement uses TRBV28 and TRBJ1-5; D possibly corresponds to TRBD1 (6 bases). This CDR3 region has 15 residues. V lost 6 bases and J lost 6, with 18 bases in between. CDR1 MDHEN and CDR2 SYDVKM come from the germline V gene. The chain's CDR3 is CASSMPGQLSQPQHF. The CDR3 nucleotides are TGTGCCAGCAGCATGCCGGGACAACTCAGTCAGCCCCAGCATTTT. Combining the CDR3 with reference TRBV28 and TRBJ1-5 gives the whole variable domain DVKVTQSSRYLVKRTGEKVFLECVQDMDHENMFWYRQDPGLGLRLIYFSYDVKMKEKGDIPEGYSVSREKKERFSLILESASTNQTSMYLCASSMPGQLSQPQHFGDGTRLSIL.

This clonotype was recorded a few times. The chain couples TRBV6-2 or TRBV6-3 to TRBJ1-1; no clear D. Germline CDR1 MNHEY, CDR2 SVGEGT. This CDR3 has 13 residues. The germline V and J ends were trimmed by 5 bases and 7 bases, with 14 bases remaining between them. CDR3 in amino acids: CASSPGQAGEAFF. The CDR3, as DNA: TGTGCCAGCAGTCCCGGCCAAGCAGGTGAAGCTTTCTTT.

The chain couples TRBV3-1 to TRBJ2-5; 8 bases agree with TRBD2. CDR3 length: 15 residues. Trimming took 0 bases from V and 2 from J; bases not matched to a gene: 2. Germline CDR1 and CDR2: LGHDT and YNNKEL (reference sequence). CDR3 bases: TGTGCCAGCAGCCAAGAGTCGGGGGGGCAAGAGACCCAGTACTTC. Translation: CASSQESGGQETQYF.

The chain links TRBV20-1 to TRBJ2-1; 13 bases are shared with TRBD2. The CDR3 length is 16 residues. Germline CDR1 and CDR2: DFQATT and SNEGSKA (reference sequence). V lost 4 bases and J lost 9; bases outside the gene matches: 12. The CDR3: CSAKKPGLAGMGEQFF. CDR3 sequence (DNA): TGCAGTGCTAAAAAGCCGGGACTAGCGGGAATGGGTGAGCAGTTCTTC.